This is a list of T cell receptor beta chains from one sample in a study of CD8 T cells in Susac syndrome. MiXCR was run by TCRdb on the immunoSEQ multiplex PCR reads, yielding one entry per CDR3 protein. The table records about 190,000 distinct CDR3 sequences, over 75% of them present only once. Source material: CD4+ T cells from PBMCs. These receptors originate from a human donor with Susac syndrome. CDR3s include the opening cysteine and the closing phenylalanine or tryptophan. Fields, in order: V gene, D gene, clone size, J gene, CDR3 protein, CDR3 DNA. D genes are given only for firm matches. Size is stated for part of the rows, as once, few or many counts, or as a class when the clone is expanded.

v_call: TRBV5-1; d_call: .; clone_size: .; j_call: TRBJ2-3; cdr3_aa: CASSVTGGVSDTQYF; cdr3_nt: TGCGCCAGCAGCGTTACAGGGGGGGTCTCAGATACGCAGTATTTT
v_call: TRBV5-6; d_call: .; clone_size: once; j_call: TRBJ1-1; cdr3_aa: CASSSIRGGAEAFF; cdr3_nt: TGTGCCAGCAGCTCGATCAGGGGAGGGGCTGAAGCTTTCTTT
v_call: TRBV12-3/TRBV12-4; d_call: .; clone_size: .; j_call: TRBJ2-2; cdr3_aa: CASSLVGAVTGELFF; cdr3_nt: TGTGCCAGCAGTTTAGTGGGGGCGGTCACCGGGGAGCTGTTTTTT
v_call: TRBV19; d_call: .; clone_size: .; j_call: TRBJ2-3; cdr3_aa: CASSMRRGDTQYF; cdr3_nt: TGTGCCAGTAGTATGAGGCGGGGAGATACGCAGTATTTT
v_call: TRBV3-1; d_call: TRBD1; clone_size: .; j_call: TRBJ1-2; cdr3_aa: CASSWRQGSGYTF; cdr3_nt: TGTGCCAGCAGCTGGCGACAGGGAAGTGGCTACACCTTC
v_call: TRBV5-4; d_call: .; clone_size: .; j_call: TRBJ2-3; cdr3_aa: CASSLGQGYSDTQYF; cdr3_nt: TGTGCCAGCAGCTTGGGCCAGGGGTATTCAGATACGCAGTATTTT
v_call: TRBV6-5; d_call: TRBD1; clone_size: .; j_call: TRBJ1-4; cdr3_aa: CASSYSMTGAEKLFF; cdr3_nt: TGTGCCAGCAGTTACTCGATGACAGGGGCGGAAAAACTGTTTTTT
v_call: TRBV3-1; d_call: .; clone_size: .; j_call: TRBJ1-2; cdr3_aa: CASSQDARRLYGYTF; cdr3_nt: TGTGCCAGCAGCCAAGACGCACGTCGCCTTTATGGCTACACCTTC
v_call: TRBV18; d_call: .; clone_size: .; j_call: TRBJ1-2; cdr3_aa: CASSPGLPGKSYGYTF; cdr3_nt: TGTGCCAGCTCACCAGGGCTACCAGGAAAGTCATATGGCTACACCTTC
v_call: TRBV6-6; d_call: .; clone_size: .; j_call: TRBJ1-5; cdr3_aa: CASKTGDFPRPQHF; cdr3_nt: TGTGCCAGCAAGACAGGAGATTTTCCGAGGCCCCAGCATTTT
v_call: TRBV20-1; d_call: .; clone_size: .; j_call: TRBJ1-1; cdr3_aa: CSARARTDNTEAFF; cdr3_nt: TGCAGTGCTCGGGCCCGGACGGATAACACTGAAGCTTTCTTT
v_call: TRBV7-9; d_call: .; clone_size: .; j_call: TRBJ1-5; cdr3_aa: CASSLTPDQPQHF; cdr3_nt: TGTGCCAGCAGCTTAACTCCAGATCAGCCCCAGCATTTT
v_call: TRBV6-5; d_call: .; clone_size: once; j_call: TRBJ2-2; cdr3_aa: CASSYSMGTGELFF; cdr3_nt: TGTGCCAGCAGTTACTCGATGGGTACCGGGGAGCTGTTTTTT
v_call: TRBV6-5; d_call: .; clone_size: .; j_call: TRBJ2-1; cdr3_aa: CASKQQGVFNEQFF; cdr3_nt: TGTGCCAGCAAACAACAGGGAGTGTTCAATGAGCAGTTCTTC
v_call: TRBV12-3/TRBV12-4; d_call: .; clone_size: .; j_call: TRBJ1-5; cdr3_aa: CASSLGDGSNQPQHF; cdr3_nt: TGTGCCAGCAGTTTAGGGGACGGGAGCAATCAGCCCCAGCATTTT
v_call: TRBV3-1; d_call: TRBD2; clone_size: .; j_call: TRBJ2-3; cdr3_aa: CASSQVTAGNTDTQYF; cdr3_nt: TGTGCCAGCAGCCAAGTCACAGCGGGGAACACAGATACGCAGTATTTT
v_call: TRBV29-1; d_call: TRBD1; clone_size: .; j_call: TRBJ1-5; cdr3_aa: CSVRQGGNQPQHF; cdr3_nt: TGCAGCGTCAGACAGGGGGGCAATCAGCCCCAGCATTTT
v_call: TRBV27; d_call: .; clone_size: once; j_call: TRBJ2-5; cdr3_aa: CASSGWRAKETQYF; cdr3_nt: TGTGCCAGCAGTGGGTGGCGGGCCAAAGAGACCCAGTACTTC
v_call: TRBV3-1; d_call: TRBD2; clone_size: .; j_call: TRBJ2-2; cdr3_aa: CATTKSSGGNTGELFF; cdr3_nt: TGTGCCACAACCAAGTCTAGCGGGGGAAACACCGGGGAGCTGTTTTTT
v_call: TRBV2; d_call: .; clone_size: .; j_call: TRBJ1-5; cdr3_aa: CASGDGNQPQHF; cdr3_nt: TGTGCCAGCGGGGACGGAAATCAGCCCCAGCATTTT
v_call: TRBV29-1; d_call: TRBD2; clone_size: .; j_call: TRBJ2-7; cdr3_aa: CSVLPGLAGFLYEQYF; cdr3_nt: TGCAGCGTTCTTCCGGGACTAGCGGGGTTCCTCTACGAGCAGTACTTC
v_call: TRBV25-1; d_call: TRBD1; clone_size: .; j_call: TRBJ2-7; cdr3_aa: CASSFPTGVSEQYF; cdr3_nt: TGTGCCAGCAGTTTTCCCACAGGGGTCAGCGAGCAGTACTTC
v_call: TRBV20-1; d_call: .; clone_size: .; j_call: TRBJ2-2; cdr3_aa: CSAREGGGNTGELFF; cdr3_nt: TGCAGTGCTAGAGAGGGGGGCGGGAACACCGGGGAGCTGTTTTTT
v_call: TRBV27; d_call: TRBD2; clone_size: .; j_call: TRBJ2-7; cdr3_aa: CASSRNPGTSGSYEQYF; cdr3_nt: TGTGCCAGCAGTCGTAATCCCGGGACTAGCGGTTCCTACGAGCAGTACTTC
v_call: TRBV20-1; d_call: .; clone_size: .; j_call: TRBJ2-7; cdr3_aa: CSARGPRTDSSYEQYF; cdr3_nt: TGCAGTGCTAGAGGTCCACGGACGGATAGCTCCTACGAGCAGTACTTC
v_call: TRBV5-1; d_call: TRBD1; clone_size: .; j_call: TRBJ1-2; cdr3_aa: CASSYYRGGDYGYTF; cdr3_nt: TGCGCCAGCAGCTATTACAGGGGAGGAGACTATGGCTACACCTTC
v_call: TRBV7-6; d_call: TRBD1; clone_size: once; j_call: TRBJ2-6; cdr3_aa: CASSRQGSTGANVLTF; cdr3_nt: TGTGCCAGCAGCAGACAGGGTTCTACTGGGGCCAACGTCCTGACTTTC
v_call: TRBV19; d_call: .; clone_size: .; j_call: TRBJ2-5; cdr3_aa: CASSIDTRQETQYF; cdr3_nt: TGTGCCAGTAGTATAGATACGAGGCAAGAGACCCAGTACTTC
v_call: TRBV11-2; d_call: .; clone_size: once; j_call: TRBJ2-1; cdr3_aa: CASSLSPETNNEQFF; cdr3_nt: TGTGCCAGCAGCTTATCGCCAGAGACCAACAATGAGCAGTTCTTC
v_call: TRBV5-1; d_call: .; clone_size: once; j_call: TRBJ1-2; cdr3_aa: CASSPKGGEVYGYTF; cdr3_nt: TGCGCCAGCAGCCCGAAGGGGGGCGAGGTCTATGGCTACACCTTC
v_call: TRBV7-3; d_call: TRBD2; clone_size: .; j_call: TRBJ2-3; cdr3_aa: CASSGGRTDTQYF; cdr3_nt: TGTGCCAGTAGCGGGGGGCGCACAGATACGCAGTATTTT
v_call: TRBV5-4; d_call: .; clone_size: .; j_call: TRBJ2-2; cdr3_aa: CASSPSRGNTGELFF; cdr3_nt: TGTGCCAGCAGCCCCTCGCGGGGGAACACCGGGGAGCTGTTTTTT
v_call: TRBV14; d_call: TRBD2; clone_size: few; j_call: TRBJ2-1; cdr3_aa: CASSQGLAGYNEQFF; cdr3_nt: TGTGCCAGCAGCCAGGGACTAGCGGGCTACAATGAGCAGTTCTTC
v_call: TRBV24-1; d_call: .; clone_size: once; j_call: TRBJ2-5; cdr3_aa: CATMRLSQETQYF; cdr3_nt: TGTGCCACCATGCGCCTTAGTCAAGAGACCCAGTACTTC
v_call: TRBV24-1; d_call: TRBD2; clone_size: once; j_call: TRBJ2-1; cdr3_aa: CATSGSSNVAGESYNEQFF; cdr3_nt: TGTGCCACCAGTGGTTCCTCCAATGTAGCGGGAGAGTCCTACAATGAGCAGTTCTTC
v_call: TRBV6-1; d_call: TRBD1; clone_size: .; j_call: TRBJ2-3; cdr3_aa: CASSRDSGDTQYF; cdr3_nt: TGTGCCAGCAGCCGGGACAGCGGAGATACGCAGTATTTT
v_call: TRBV4-1; d_call: .; clone_size: .; j_call: TRBJ2-3; cdr3_aa: CASSQPNTDTQYF; cdr3_nt: TGCGCCAGCAGCCAACCCAACACAGATACGCAGTATTTT
v_call: TRBV10-3; d_call: .; clone_size: .; j_call: TRBJ1-1; cdr3_aa: CAISESGGRDKTEAFF; cdr3_nt: TGTGCCATCAGTGAGTCGGGGGGGAGGGATAAGACTGAAGCTTTCTTT
v_call: TRBV5-1; d_call: .; clone_size: .; j_call: TRBJ1-1; cdr3_aa: CASSLEGMGTEAFF; cdr3_nt: TGCGCCAGCAGCCTCGAGGGGATGGGCACTGAAGCTTTCTTT
v_call: TRBV6-5; d_call: TRBD2; clone_size: .; j_call: TRBJ2-1; cdr3_aa: CASSYLGLAGVVDNEQFF; cdr3_nt: TGTGCCAGCAGTTACCTAGGACTAGCGGGGGTTGTCGACAATGAGCAGTTCTTC
v_call: TRBV19; d_call: .; clone_size: .; j_call: TRBJ2-7; cdr3_aa: CASSRAGIYEQYF; cdr3_nt: TGTGCCAGTAGTCGAGCAGGAATCTACGAGCAGTACTTC
v_call: TRBV13; d_call: .; clone_size: .; j_call: TRBJ1-2; cdr3_aa: CASSRQGEYGYTF; cdr3_nt: TGTGCCAGCAGCCGCCAGGGAGAATATGGCTACACCTTC
v_call: TRBV10-1; d_call: .; clone_size: .; j_call: TRBJ2-3; cdr3_aa: CASSEYRKADTQYF; cdr3_nt: TGCGCCAGCAGTGAGTACCGGAAGGCAGATACGCAGTATTTT
v_call: TRBV27; d_call: .; clone_size: .; j_call: TRBJ2-5; cdr3_aa: CASSFKNAAEGQTQYF; cdr3_nt: TGTGCCAGCAGTTTTAAGAATGCCGCGGAAGGGCAGACCCAGTACTTC
v_call: TRBV9; d_call: .; clone_size: .; j_call: TRBJ2-3; cdr3_aa: CASSVYGDTQYF; cdr3_nt: TGTGCCAGCAGCGTATATGGGGATACGCAGTATTTT
v_call: TRBV9; d_call: .; clone_size: once; j_call: TRBJ2-2; cdr3_aa: CASSVGLGPGELFF; cdr3_nt: TGTGCCAGCAGCGTAGGGTTAGGACCCGGGGAGCTGTTTTTT